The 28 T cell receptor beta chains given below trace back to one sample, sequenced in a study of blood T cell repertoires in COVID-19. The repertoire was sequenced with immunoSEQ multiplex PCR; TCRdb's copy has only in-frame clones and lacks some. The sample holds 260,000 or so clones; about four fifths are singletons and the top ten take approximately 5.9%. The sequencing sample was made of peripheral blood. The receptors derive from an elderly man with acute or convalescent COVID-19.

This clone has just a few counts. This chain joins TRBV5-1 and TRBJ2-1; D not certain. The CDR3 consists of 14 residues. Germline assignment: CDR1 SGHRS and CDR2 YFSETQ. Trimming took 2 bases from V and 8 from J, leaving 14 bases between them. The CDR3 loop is CASSLPDTSDEQFF. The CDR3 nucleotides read TGCGCCAGCAGCTTACCCGACACATCCGATGAGCAGTTCTTC.

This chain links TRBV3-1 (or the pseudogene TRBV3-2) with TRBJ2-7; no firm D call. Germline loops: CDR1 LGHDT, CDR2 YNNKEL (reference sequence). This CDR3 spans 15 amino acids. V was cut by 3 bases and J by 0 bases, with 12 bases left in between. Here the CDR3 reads CASSQVLSLSYEQYF. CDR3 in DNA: TGTGCCAGCAGCCAGGTACTATCCCTCTCCTACGAGCAGTACTTC.

CDR3 region: CASSPTTGQGGGYTF. The CDR3, as DNA: TGTGCCAGCAGCCCCACCACAGGACAGGGCGGTGGCTACACCTTC. The V call is TRBV7-2, the J call TRBJ1-2, with 8 bases fitting TRBD1. This CDR3 has 15 amino acids. After removal of 5 bases from V and 7 bases from J, the junction contained 12 bases not matched to a gene. Germline V lookup: CDR1 SGHTA, CDR2 FQGNSA.

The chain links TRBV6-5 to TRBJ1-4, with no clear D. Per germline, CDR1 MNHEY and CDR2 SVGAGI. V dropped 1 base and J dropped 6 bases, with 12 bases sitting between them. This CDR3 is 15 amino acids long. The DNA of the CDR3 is TGTGCCAGCAGTTACTTTTGCATATCGGATGAAAAACTGTTTTTT. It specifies CASSYFCISDEKLFF.

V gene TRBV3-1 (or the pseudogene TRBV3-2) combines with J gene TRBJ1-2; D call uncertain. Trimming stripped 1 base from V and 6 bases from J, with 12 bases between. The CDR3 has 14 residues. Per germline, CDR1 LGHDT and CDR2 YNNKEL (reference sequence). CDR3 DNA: TGTGCCAGCAGCCAAGTGGCGGGGTGGCATGGCTACACCTTC. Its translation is CASSQVAGWHGYTF.

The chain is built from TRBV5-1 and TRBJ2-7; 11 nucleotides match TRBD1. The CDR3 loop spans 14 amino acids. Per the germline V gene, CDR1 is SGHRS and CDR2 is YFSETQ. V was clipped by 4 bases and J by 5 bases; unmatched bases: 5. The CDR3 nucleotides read TGCGCCAGCAGCACGGGACAGGGGGGCGACGAGCAGTACTTC. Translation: CASSTGQGGDEQYF. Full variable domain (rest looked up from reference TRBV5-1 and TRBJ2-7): KAGVTQTPRYLIKTRGQQVTLSCSPISGHRSVSWYQQTPGQGLQFLFEYFSETQRNKGNFPGRFSGRQFSNSRSEMNVSTLELGDSALYLCASSTGQGGDEQYFGPGTRLTVT.

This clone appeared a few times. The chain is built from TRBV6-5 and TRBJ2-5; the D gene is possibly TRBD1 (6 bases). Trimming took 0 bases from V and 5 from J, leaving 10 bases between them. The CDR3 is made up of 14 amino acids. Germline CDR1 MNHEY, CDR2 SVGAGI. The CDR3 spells CASSYSERGETQYF. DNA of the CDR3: TGTGCCAGCAGTTACTCGGAGAGGGGGGAGACCCAGTACTTC.

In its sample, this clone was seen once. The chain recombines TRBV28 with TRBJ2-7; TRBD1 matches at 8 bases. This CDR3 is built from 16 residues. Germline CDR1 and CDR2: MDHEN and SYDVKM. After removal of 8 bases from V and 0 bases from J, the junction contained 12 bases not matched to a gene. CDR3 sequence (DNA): TGTGCCAGCGTCGAGCAGGGGGCGGAGAGCTCCTACGAGCAGTACTTC. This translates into CASVEQGAESSYEQYF.

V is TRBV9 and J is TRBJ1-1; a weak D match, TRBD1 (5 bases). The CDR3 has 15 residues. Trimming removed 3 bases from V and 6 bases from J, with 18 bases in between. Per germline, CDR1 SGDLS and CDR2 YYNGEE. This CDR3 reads CASSASGVGGSEAFF. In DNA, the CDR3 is TGTGCCAGCAGCGCCTCGGGGGTTGGGGGTTCTGAAGCTTTCTTT.

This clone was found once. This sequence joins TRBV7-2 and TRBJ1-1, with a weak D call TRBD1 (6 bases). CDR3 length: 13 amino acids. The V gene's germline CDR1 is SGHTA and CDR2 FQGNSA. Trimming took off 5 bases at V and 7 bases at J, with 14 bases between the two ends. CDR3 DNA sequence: TGTGCCAGCAGCCCTGGGACACACAGTGAAGCTTTCTTT. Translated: CASSPGTHSEAFF.

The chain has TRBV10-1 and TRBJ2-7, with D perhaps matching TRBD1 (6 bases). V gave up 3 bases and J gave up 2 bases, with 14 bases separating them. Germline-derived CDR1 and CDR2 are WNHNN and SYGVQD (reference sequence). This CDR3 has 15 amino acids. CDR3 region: CASSDINGQTYEQYF. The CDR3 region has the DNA TGCGCCAGCAGTGATATCAATGGACAGACCTACGAGCAGTACTTC.

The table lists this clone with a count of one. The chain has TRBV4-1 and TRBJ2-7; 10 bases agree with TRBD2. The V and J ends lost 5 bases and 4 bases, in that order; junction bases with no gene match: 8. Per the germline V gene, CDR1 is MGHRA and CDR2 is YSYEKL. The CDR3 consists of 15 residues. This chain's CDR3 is CASSRGLAEIYEQYF. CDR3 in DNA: TGCGCCAGCAGCAGAGGACTAGCGGAAATATACGAGCAGTACTTC.

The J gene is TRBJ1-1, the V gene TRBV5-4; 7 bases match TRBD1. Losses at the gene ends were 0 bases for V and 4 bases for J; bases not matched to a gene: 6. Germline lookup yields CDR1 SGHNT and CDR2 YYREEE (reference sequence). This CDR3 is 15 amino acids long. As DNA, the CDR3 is TGTGCCAGCAGCTTGGGAGGGGGCCAGGTCACTGAAGCTTTCTTT. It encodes CASSLGGGQVTEAFF.

The CDR3 region is CASSFLASPYNEQFF. The DNA of the CDR3 is TGTGCCAGCAGTTTTTTGGCTAGCCCCTACAATGAGCAGTTCTTC. The rearrangement joins TRBV27 to TRBJ2-1; possible D gene TRBD2, 5 bases. This CDR3 has 15 residues. V gave up 3 bases and J gave up 2 bases, with 11 bases separating them. The germline V gene encodes CDR1 MNHEY and CDR2 SMNVEV (reference sequence).

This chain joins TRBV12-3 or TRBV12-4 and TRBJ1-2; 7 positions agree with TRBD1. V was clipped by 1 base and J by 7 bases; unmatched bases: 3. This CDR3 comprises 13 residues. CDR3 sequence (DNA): TGTGCCAGCAGTTTAGGGACAGGAGGTGGCTACACCTTC. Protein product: CASSLGTGGGYTF.

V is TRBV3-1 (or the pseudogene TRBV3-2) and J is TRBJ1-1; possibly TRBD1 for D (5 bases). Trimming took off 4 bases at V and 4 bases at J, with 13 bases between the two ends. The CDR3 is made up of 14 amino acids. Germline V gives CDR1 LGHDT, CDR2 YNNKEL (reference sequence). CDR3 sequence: CASSLLGEGTEAFF. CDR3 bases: TGTGCCAGCAGCCTCCTAGGGGAGGGCACTGAAGCTTTCTTT.

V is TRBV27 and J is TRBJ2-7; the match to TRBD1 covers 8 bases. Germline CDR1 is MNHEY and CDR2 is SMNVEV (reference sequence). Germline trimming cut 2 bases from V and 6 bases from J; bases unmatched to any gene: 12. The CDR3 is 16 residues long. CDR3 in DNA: TGTGCCAGCAGTTTAAATCCAGGGGGCCCGATGGGCGAGCAGTACTTC. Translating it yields CASSLNPGGPMGEQYF.

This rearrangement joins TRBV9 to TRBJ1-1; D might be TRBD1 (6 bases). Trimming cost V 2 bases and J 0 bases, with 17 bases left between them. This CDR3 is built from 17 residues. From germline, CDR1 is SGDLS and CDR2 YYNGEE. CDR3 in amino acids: CASSVSPGGALNTEAFF. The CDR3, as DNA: TGTGCCAGCAGCGTCTCCCCGGGGGGGGCTTTGAACACTGAAGCTTTCTTT.

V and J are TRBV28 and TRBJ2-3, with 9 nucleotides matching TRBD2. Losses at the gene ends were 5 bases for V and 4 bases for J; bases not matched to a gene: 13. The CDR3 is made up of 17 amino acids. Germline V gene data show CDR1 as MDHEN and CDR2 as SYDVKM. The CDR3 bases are TGTGCCAGCAGTACGTTAGCGGGAGTAAATAGGCCAGATACGCAGTATTTT. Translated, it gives CASSTLAGVNRPDTQYF. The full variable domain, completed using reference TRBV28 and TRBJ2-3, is DVKVTQSSRYLVKRTGEKVFLECVQDMDHENMFWYRQDPGLGLRLIYFSYDVKMKEKGDIPEGYSVSREKKERFSLILESASTNQTSMYLCASSTLAGVNRPDTQYFGPGTRLTVL.

The CDR3 here is CASSQDRSYNSPLHF. The CDR3 nucleotides read TGTGCCAGCAGTCAGGACAGATCCTATAATTCACCCCTCCACTTT. This rearrangement joins TRBV28 to TRBJ1-6, with D possibly being TRBD1 (6 bases). The V and J ends lost 5 bases and 1 base respectively, with 9 bases between them. The CDR3 loop spans 15 amino acids. Germline V gene lookup returns CDR1 MDHEN and CDR2 SYDVKM.

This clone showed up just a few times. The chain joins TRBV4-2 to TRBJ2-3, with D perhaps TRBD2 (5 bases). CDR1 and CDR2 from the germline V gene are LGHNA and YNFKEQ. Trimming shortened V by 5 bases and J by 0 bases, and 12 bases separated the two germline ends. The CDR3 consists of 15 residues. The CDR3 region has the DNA TGTGCCAGCAGCGGGGAGTGGGCAAGCACAGATACGCAGTATTTT. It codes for CASSGEWASTDTQYF.

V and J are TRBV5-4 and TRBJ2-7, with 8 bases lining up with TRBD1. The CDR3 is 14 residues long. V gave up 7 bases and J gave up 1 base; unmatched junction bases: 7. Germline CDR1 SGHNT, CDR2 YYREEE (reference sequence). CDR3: CASYRQGYSYEQYF. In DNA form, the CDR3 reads TGTGCCAGCTACAGACAGGGGTATTCCTACGAGCAGTACTTC.

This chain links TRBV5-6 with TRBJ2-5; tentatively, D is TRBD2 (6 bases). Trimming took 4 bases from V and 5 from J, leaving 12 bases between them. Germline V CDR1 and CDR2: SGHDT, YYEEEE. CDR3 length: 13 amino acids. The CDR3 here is CASSPEGRETQYF. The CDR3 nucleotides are TGTGCCAGCAGCCCGGAGGGTAGGGAGACCCAGTACTTC.

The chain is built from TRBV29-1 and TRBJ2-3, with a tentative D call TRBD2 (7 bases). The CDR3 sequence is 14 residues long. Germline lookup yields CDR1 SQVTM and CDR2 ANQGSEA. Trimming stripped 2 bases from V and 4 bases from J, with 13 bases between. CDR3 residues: CSVEIGGRADTQYF. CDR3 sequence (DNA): TGCAGCGTTGAAATCGGGGGGCGCGCAGATACGCAGTATTTT.

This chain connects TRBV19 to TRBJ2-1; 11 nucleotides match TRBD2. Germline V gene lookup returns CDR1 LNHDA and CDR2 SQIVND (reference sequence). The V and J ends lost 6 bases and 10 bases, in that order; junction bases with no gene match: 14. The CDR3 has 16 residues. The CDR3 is CASRLGRGASGREQFF. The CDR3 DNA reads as TGTGCCAGTAGATTGGGGAGGGGGGCTAGCGGGAGGGAGCAGTTCTTC.

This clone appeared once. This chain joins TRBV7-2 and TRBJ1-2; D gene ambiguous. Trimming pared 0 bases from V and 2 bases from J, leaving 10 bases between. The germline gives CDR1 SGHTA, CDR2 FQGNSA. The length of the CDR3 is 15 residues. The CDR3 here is CASSLAGRENYGYTF. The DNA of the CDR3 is TGTGCCAGCAGCTTAGCAGGGAGGGAAAACTATGGCTACACCTTC.

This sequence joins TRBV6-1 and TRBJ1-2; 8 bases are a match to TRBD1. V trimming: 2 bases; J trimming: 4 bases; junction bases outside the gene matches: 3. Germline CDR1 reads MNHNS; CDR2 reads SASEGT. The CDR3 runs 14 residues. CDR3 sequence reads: CASSEQGAGYGYTF. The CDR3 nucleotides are TGTGCCAGCAGTGAACAGGGGGCGGGCTATGGCTACACCTTC.

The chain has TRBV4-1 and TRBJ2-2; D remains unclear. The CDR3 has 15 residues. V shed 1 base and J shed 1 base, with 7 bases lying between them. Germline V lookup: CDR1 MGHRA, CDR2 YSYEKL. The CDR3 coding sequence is TGCGCCAGCAGCCAAGTTCTGAGGAACACCGGGGAGCTGTTTTTT. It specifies CASSQVLRNTGELFF.